These 31 T cell receptor beta chains were all obtained from the same sample, sequenced in a study of T cells in localized non-small cell lung cancer. Sequenced by immunoSEQ multiplex PCR; TCRdb stores in-frame clones only, minus some. In the table there are 4,000 to 6,000 clones, approximately 60% of which are singletons. Sample: lymph node tissue, taken before any cancer treatment. These receptor sequences come from a male donor at least 60 years old with stage I squamous cell lung carcinoma.

This clone was seen once. This chain connects TRBV28 to TRBJ1-4; D remains unclear. Trimming pared 3 bases from V and 4 bases from J, leaving 6 bases between. CDR1 and CDR2 (germline): MDHEN, SYDVKM. The CDR3 extends over 13 amino acids. DNA for the CDR3: TGTGCCAGCAGTTTGATAGGTAATGAAAAACTGTTTTTT. As protein: CASSLIGNEKLFF.

The gene calls are TRBV6-9 and TRBJ2-5; D gene uncertain. The CDR3 runs 11 residues. Between the trimmed V and J ends, which lost 4 bases and 1 base, there was a span of 1 base. Germline assignment: CDR1 MNHGY and CDR2 SVAAGI. This CDR3 reads CASSSQETQYF. In DNA form, the CDR3 reads TGTGCCAGCAGTTCCCAAGAGACCCAGTACTTC.

This clone was seen only once. As DNA, the CDR3 is TGTGCCAGTAGTATAGTGCAGGGGGCGGCTGAGCAGTTCTTC. This gives the protein CASSIVQGAAEQFF. This chain connects TRBV19 to TRBJ2-1; 8 bases map to TRBD1. The CDR3 spans 14 residues. Germline CDR1 and CDR2: LNHDA and SQIVND (reference sequence). Trimming took 1 base from V and 9 from J; bases not matched to a gene: 5. Combining the CDR3 with reference TRBV19 and TRBJ2-1 gives the whole variable domain DGGITQSPKYLFRKEGQNVTLSCEQNLNHDAMYWYRQDPGQGLRLIYYSQIVNDFQKGDIAEGYSVSREKKESFPLTVTSAQKNPTAFYLCASSIVQGAAEQFFGPGTRLTVL.

The chain combines TRBV6-8 with TRBJ2-7, with 9 bases aligning to TRBD1. The junction had 8 bases not matched to a gene; V was cut back by 5 bases and J by 3 bases. CDR3 size: 15 residues. CDR1 is MNHGY and CDR2 is SAAAGT in the germline V gene. The CDR3 sequence is CASSITGGEFYEQYF. CDR3 DNA sequence: TGTGCCAGCAGTATCACAGGGGGCGAGTTCTACGAGCAGTACTTC.

This chain connects TRBV19 to TRBJ2-6; TRBD1 matches 8 bases. Germline V gives CDR1 LNHDA, CDR2 SQIVND (reference sequence). The CDR3 covers 16 residues. With V trimmed by 4 bases and J by 1 base, 3 bases remained unmatched. DNA of the CDR3: TGTGCCAGTAGTACCAGGGGGCTATCTGGGGCCAACGTCCTGACTTTC. This encodes CASSTRGLSGANVLTF.

This chain's CDR3 is CASSLRLAGGSVADTQYF. CDR3 bases: TGTGCCAGCTCACTAAGGCTAGCGGGAGGGAGCGTCGCAGATACGCAGTATTTT. The chain carries TRBV18 and TRBJ2-3; 12 bases line up with TRBD2. The CDR3 has 18 amino acids. The junction had 12 bases not matched to a gene; V was cut back by 4 bases and J by 4 bases. Germline assignment: CDR1 KGHSH and CDR2 LQKENI.

This chain uses TRBV14 with TRBJ1-3; a weak D match, TRBD1 (6 bases). This CDR3 has 15 residues. Germline V gene sequence: CDR1 SGHDN, CDR2 FVKESK. Trimming stripped 4 bases from V and 2 bases from J, with 12 bases between. CDR3 sequence: CASSPAGGTGNTIYF. The CDR3, as DNA: TGTGCCAGCAGCCCGGCGGGGGGCACTGGAAACACCATATATTTT. Supplemented by reference TRBV14 and TRBJ1-3, the full variable domain reads EAGVTQFPSHSVIEKGQTVTLRCDPISGHDNLYWYRRVMGKEIKFLLHFVKESKQDESGMPNNRFLAERTGGTYSTLKVQPAELEDSGVYFCASSPAGGTGNTIYFGEGSWLTVV.

This chain connects TRBV5-1 to TRBJ2-7, with 8 bases lining up with TRBD2. CDR1 is SGHRS, CDR2 YFSETQ, per germline. With 0 bases clipped from V and 12 bases from J, the junction kept 14 bases outside the gene matches. CDR3 length: 15 residues. The CDR3 sequence is CASSLALAALRDLYF. DNA of the CDR3: TGCGCCAGCAGCTTGGCACTAGCGGCCCTCCGAGACTTGTACTTC.

The chain carries TRBV19 and TRBJ1-3; D is ambiguous. With 7 bases removed from V and 1 base from J, the gap between germline ends came to 14 bases. The CDR3 extends over 15 amino acids. The germline V gene has CDR1 LNHDA and CDR2 SQIVND (reference sequence). The CDR3 coding sequence is TGTGCCAGTACTATCCTCGGTGGTTCTGGAAACACCATATATTTT. Its protein is CASTILGGSGNTIYF.

This clone was counted a few times. This sequence joins TRBV11-3 and TRBJ2-1, with D hard to call. The CDR3 length is 15 residues. Germline assignment: CDR1 SGHNT and CDR2 YENEEA. V lost 0 bases, J lost 4 bases, and 10 bases lay in between. CDR3 sequence: CASSLDGSNYNEQFF. In DNA form, the CDR3 reads TGTGCCAGCAGCTTAGACGGGTCGAATTACAATGAGCAGTTCTTC.

By share, this clone ranks as medium-sized. The chain carries TRBV6-8 and TRBJ2-1, with TRBD2 matching 7 bases. The CDR3 has 18 amino acids. After removal of 5 bases from V and 0 bases from J, the junction contained 13 bases not matched to a gene. Germline CDR1 MNHGY, CDR2 SAAAGT. CDR3 sequence reads: CASSESSGRKSSYNEQFF. The DNA of the CDR3 is TGTGCCAGCAGTGAGTCTAGCGGTCGTAAAAGCTCCTACAATGAGCAGTTCTTC.

The chain has TRBV19 and TRBJ2-5; D remains unclear. Looked up from germline, CDR1 is LNHDA and CDR2 is SQIVND (reference sequence). The CDR3 is 13 amino acids. Deletions cut 7 bases from V and 4 bases from J, with 13 bases between. This chain's CDR3 is CASNPMKGETQYF. CDR3 coding DNA: TGTGCCAGTAATCCCATGAAGGGAGAGACCCAGTACTTC.

V gene TRBV7-5 combines with J gene TRBJ2-3; the D call TRBD1 from the table was never checked on the DNA. TRBV7-5 is an annotated pseudogene. The CDR3 totals 14 residues. In DNA form, the CDR3 reads TGTGCCAGCAGCTTATCAGGGGGAACAGATACGCAGTATTTT. Its translation is CASSLSGGTDTQYF.

The rearrangement links TRBV12-5 to TRBJ1-1, with 9 bases that match TRBD1. V dropped 1 base and J dropped 0; count of bases not matched to a gene: 0. Per the germline V gene, CDR1 is LGHNT and CDR2 is FRNRAP. CDR3 length: 15 residues. CDR3 in amino acids: CASGLGTGVNTEAFF. The CDR3, as DNA: TGTGCTAGTGGTTTGGGGACAGGGGTGAACACTGAAGCTTTCTTT. Combining the CDR3 with reference TRBV12-5 and TRBJ1-1 gives the whole variable domain DARVTQTPRHKVTEMGQEVTMRCQPILGHNTVFWYRQTMMQGLELLAYFRNRAPLDDSGMPKDRFSAEMPDATLATLKIQPSEPRDSAVYFCASGLGTGVNTEAFFGQGTRLTVV.

This clone was counted only a few times. The chain uses TRBV11-3 and TRBJ2-5; the D call may be TRBD1 or TRBD2 (5 bases each). The CDR3 totals 15 residues. The germline CDR1 and CDR2 sequences are SGHNT and YENEEA. The V and J ends lost 4 bases and 2 bases respectively, with 14 bases between them. The CDR3 loop reads CASSSGTQYQETQYF. CDR3 coding DNA: TGTGCCAGCAGCTCCGGGACCCAATATCAAGAGACCCAGTACTTC.

This clone has just a few counts. The V and J genes are TRBV9 and TRBJ2-1; no clear D. The CDR3 sequence is 14 residues long. The V end lost 2 bases, the J end lost 0 bases, and 6 bases lay between the germline ends. CDR1 and CDR2 (germline): SGDLS, YYNGEE. CDR3 sequence: CASSVESSYNEQFF. Here the CDR3 DNA reads TGTGCCAGCAGCGTCGAGTCCTCCTACAATGAGCAGTTCTTC.

J is TRBJ2-5 and V is TRBV7-5; TRBD2, the table's D call, lacks a check against the DNA. TRBV7-5 is a documented pseudogene. CDR3 length: 16 residues. CDR3 in DNA: TGTGCCAGCAGCTCGCGGAGCGGGAGGGCCGAGGAGACCCAGTACTTC. Its translation: CASSSRSGRAEETQYF.

This sequence joins TRBV19 and TRBJ1-2, with 7 nucleotides matching TRBD1. The CDR3 has 14 amino acids. Germline CDR1 is LNHDA and CDR2 is SQIVND (reference sequence). J was trimmed by 0 bases and V by 4 bases; bases with no gene match: 2. The CDR3 sequence: CASSKDRSNYGYTF. Written as DNA, the CDR3 is TGTGCCAGTAGTAAGGACAGGTCTAACTATGGCTACACCTTC. The full variable domain, completed using reference TRBV19 and TRBJ1-2, is DGGITQSPKYLFRKEGQNVTLSCEQNLNHDAMYWYRQDPGQGLRLIYYSQIVNDFQKGDIAEGYSVSREKKESFPLTVTSAQKNPTAFYLCASSKDRSNYGYTFGSGTRLTVV.

In its sample, this clone was seen once. CDR3 sequence reads: CASSPLGGEDTIYF. The CDR3 DNA reads TGTGCCAGCAGTCCCCTGGGCGGGGAAGACACCATATATTTT. The chain uses TRBV28 and TRBJ1-3; unclear D gene. The ends were cut back, 5 bases at V and 8 bases at J, with 16 bases in the middle. CDR1 is MDHEN and CDR2 is SYDVKM in the germline V gene. The CDR3 sequence is 14 residues long.

The gene calls are TRBV28 and TRBJ2-2, with D uncertain. Trimming removed 7 bases from V and 13 bases from J, with 16 bases in between. Germline CDR1 is MDHEN and CDR2 is SYDVKM. The CDR3 contains 12 residues. CDR3 in amino acids: CASTGPTETLFF. The CDR3 nucleotides read TGTGCCAGCACGGGCCCTACAGAAACGCTGTTTTTT.

The rearrangement uses TRBV28 and TRBJ2-7; D gene unclear. The V gene lost 2 bases and the J gene lost 3 bases, with 5 bases spanning the gap. The CDR3 contains 12 residues. Germline CDR1 is MDHEN and CDR2 is SYDVKM. CDR3: CASSLPGYEQYF. As DNA, the CDR3 is TGTGCCAGCAGTTTACCTGGCTACGAGCAGTACTTC. Drawing the rest from reference TRBV28 and TRBJ2-7, the complete variable domain is DVKVTQSSRYLVKRTGEKVFLECVQDMDHENMFWYRQDPGLGLRLIYFSYDVKMKEKGDIPEGYSVSREKKERFSLILESASTNQTSMYLCASSLPGYEQYFGPGTRLTVT.

Only a few counts were recorded for this clone. The chain couples TRBV6-7 to TRBJ2-6, with D possibly being TRBD2 (5 bases). TRBV6-7 is identified as an open reading frame with a role that is uncertain. CDR3 length: 14 residues. V lost 10 bases to trimming and J lost 0 bases, with 10 bases between them. As DNA, the CDR3 is TGTGCCACGGGGTTAAGCTCTGGGGCCAACGTCCTGACTTTC. This sequence encodes CATGLSSGANVLTF.

The rearrangement joins TRBV14 to TRBJ2-7, with D perhaps TRBD1 (5 bases). The V end lost 2 bases, the J end lost 5 bases, and 13 bases lay between the germline ends. Germline-derived CDR1 and CDR2 are SGHDN and FVKESK. CDR3 length: 14 residues. In DNA form, the CDR3 reads TGTGCCAGCAGCCAAAGCCAGGGTCGGAACGAGCAGTACTTC. Translating it yields CASSQSQGRNEQYF.

V usage is TRBV6-7 and J usage is TRBJ1-2; 7 bases are shared with TRBD1. TRBV6-7 is placed among ORFs of uncertain function. CDR3 length: 15 residues. With 3 bases clipped from V and 8 bases from J, the junction kept 12 bases outside the gene matches. The CDR3 DNA is TGTGCCAGCAGTTATGGCCCTGAGGGGGCTGGGGGCTACACCTTC. Amino acid sequence: CASSYGPEGAGGYTF.

The rearrangement joins TRBV19 to TRBJ2-3; TRBD1 matches 9 bases. Germline V lookup: CDR1 LNHDA, CDR2 SQIVND (reference sequence). This CDR3 has 16 amino acids. After removal of 6 bases from V and 3 bases from J, the junction contained 10 bases not matched to a gene. CDR3 bases: TGTGCCAGTAGACCTAATTACGGACAGGGGACAGATACGCAGTATTTT. Translated: CASRPNYGQGTDTQYF.

CDR3 nucleotides: TGTGCCAGCAGTTACGCCGGTGGGGACTCTGGAAACACCATATATTTT. This encodes CASSYAGGDSGNTIYF. The V and J genes are TRBV6-8 and TRBJ1-3; no definite D call. Germline V gene data show CDR1 as MNHGY and CDR2 as SAAAGT. The CDR3 covers 16 residues. The germline V and J ends were trimmed by 2 bases and 0 bases, with 11 bases remaining between them.

In nucleotides, the CDR3 is TGCGCCAGCAGCCAAATGAGGAACTCGGGAGGGGCTAAAGAGACCCAGTACTTC. Its translation is CASSQMRNSGGAKETQYF. The chain is built from TRBV1 and TRBJ2-5; the table names TRBD2, a call not compared with the DNA. TRBV1 is a known pseudogene. There are 18 residues in the CDR3.

This chain connects TRBV6-8 to TRBJ1-4, with 9 bases fitting TRBD1. CDR1 and CDR2 from the germline V gene are MNHGY and SAAAGT. The ends lost 5 bases at V and 1 base at J; junction bases unmatched: 2. The CDR3 sequence is 15 residues long. CDR3 coding DNA: TGTGCCAGCAGTAAGGACAGGGGAACTAATGAAAAACTGTTTTTT. Its protein is CASSKDRGTNEKLFF.

The genes are TRBV28 and TRBJ2-2; 9 positions agree with TRBD1. V shed 1 base and J 4 bases; nucleotides not matched to a gene: 7. Germline V gives CDR1 MDHEN, CDR2 SYDVKM. The CDR3 extends over 17 amino acids. The CDR3 spells CASSLSLGQGPTGELFF. The CDR3 DNA reads as TGTGCCAGCAGTTTATCTCTGGGACAGGGTCCCACCGGGGAGCTGTTTTTT.

The chain couples TRBV9 to TRBJ1-4; 8 positions match TRBD1. This CDR3 has 14 amino acids. Germline CDR1 and CDR2: SGDLS and YYNGEE. V was clipped by 4 bases and J by 3 bases; unmatched bases: 2. The CDR3 protein is CASSTTGANEKLFF. Written as DNA, the CDR3 is TGTGCCAGCAGCACGACAGGGGCTAATGAAAAACTGTTTTTT.

Only a few counts were recorded for this clone. The CDR3: CASSPGRKETQYF. CDR3 nucleotide sequence: TGTGCCAGCAGTCCGGGCAGAAAAGAGACCCAGTACTTC. The V and J genes are TRBV6-8 and TRBJ2-5; D unresolved. The germline gives CDR1 MNHGY, CDR2 SAAAGT. CDR3 length: 13 amino acids. Trimming pared 5 bases from V and 3 bases from J, leaving 10 bases between.